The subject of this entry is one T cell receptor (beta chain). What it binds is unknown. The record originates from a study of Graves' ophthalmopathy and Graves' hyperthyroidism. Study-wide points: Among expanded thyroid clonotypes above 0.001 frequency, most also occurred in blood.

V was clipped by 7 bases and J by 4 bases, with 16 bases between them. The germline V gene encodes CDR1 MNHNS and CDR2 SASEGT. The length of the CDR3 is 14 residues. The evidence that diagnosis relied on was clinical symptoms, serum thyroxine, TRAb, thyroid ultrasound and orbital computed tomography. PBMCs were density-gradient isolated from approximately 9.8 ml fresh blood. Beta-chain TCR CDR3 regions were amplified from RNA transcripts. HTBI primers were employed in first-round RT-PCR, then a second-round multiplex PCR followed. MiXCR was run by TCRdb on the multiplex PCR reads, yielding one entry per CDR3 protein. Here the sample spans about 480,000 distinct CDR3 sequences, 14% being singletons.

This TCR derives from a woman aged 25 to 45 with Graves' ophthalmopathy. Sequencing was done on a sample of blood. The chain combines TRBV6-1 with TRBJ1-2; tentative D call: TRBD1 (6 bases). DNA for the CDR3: TGTGCCAGCACAGGGGCAGGCCAGACCTATGGCTACACCTTC. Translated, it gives CASTGAGQTYGYTF.